A selection of T cell receptor beta chains follows, all from one sample in a study of molecular identifiers for immune sequencing clone quantification. MiXCR, run by TCRdb on the PCR reads, gives a single entry per CDR3 protein. The sample includes about 500,000 distinct CDR3 sequences, around 23% seen only once; the top ten take around 0.8%. The sample taken for sequencing was naive CD8+ T cells from blood, with Jurkat cell RNA spiked in. The source is a human donor in good health. Some libraries in this study had Jurkat cell RNA spiked in. CDR3s include the opening cysteine and the closing phenylalanine or tryptophan. The order of the fields is clone size, D gene, V gene, J gene, CDR3 DNA, CDR3 protein. D genes are given only for firm matches. Clone size is not always given. Where it is, it says once, few, many or a class for expanded clones.

many	.	TRBV6-2/TRBV6-3	TRBJ1-1	TGTGCCAGCACCCCCGTGGTTTTGGGGAACACTGAAGCTTTCTTT	CASTPVVLGNTEAFF
.	.	TRBV29-1	TRBJ2-3	TGCAGCGCTGAGTTGCGAACAGGCGGCAAGGAAGGTACGCAGTATTTT	CSAELRTGGKEGTQYF
.	.	TRBV25-1	TRBJ1-1	TGTGCCAGCAGGGAAGGGCAGCACACTGAAGCTTTCTTT	CASREGQHTEAFF
many	.	TRBV12-3/TRBV12-4	TRBJ2-7	TGTGCCAGCAGTTTAGCGCAAGTCTACGAGCAGTACTTC	CASSLAQVYEQYF
few	.	TRBV30	TRBJ2-1	TGTGCCTGGAGTTTCGGGGTTAATGAGCAGTTCTTC	CAWSFGVNEQFF
many	.	TRBV7-9	TRBJ1-1	TGTGCCAGCACGAACACTGAAGCTTTCTTT	CASTNTEAFF
.	TRBD1	TRBV5-3	TRBJ2-7	TGTGCCAGCAAAGCTTGGTCAGGGGGCAAGGACGAGCAGTACTTC	CASKAWSGGKDEQYF
many	.	TRBV7-2	TRBJ2-3	TGTGCCAGCAGCTTAGCGGTTCATTCGGATACGCAGTATTTT	CASSLAVHSDTQYF
few	.	TRBV12-3/TRBV12-4	TRBJ2-3	TGTGCCAGCAGTTTAGAGGGGCCCCCCACAGATACGCAGTATTTT	CASSLEGPPTDTQYF
many	.	TRBV6-5	TRBJ2-7	TGTGCCAGCAGTTACTCGCCAGGGCCGGGCGAGCAGTACTTC	CASSYSPGPGEQYF
.	.	TRBV6-2/TRBV6-3	TRBJ1-1	TGTGCCAGCAGTTACGGACAGAAGAACACTGAAGCTTTCTTT	CASSYGQKNTEAFF
.	.	TRBV9	TRBJ1-2	TGTGCCAGCAGCGTAGCCAGCTATGGCTACACCTTC	CASSVASYGYTF
.	.	TRBV19	TRBJ1-2	TGTGCCAGTAGTATAGGGCAGAGCTATGGCTACATCTTC	CASSIGQSYGYIF
.	.	TRBV27	TRBJ1-5	TGTGCCAGCAGTTTCGGTACAGGATACGGCAATCAGCCCCAGCATTTT	CASSFGTGYGNQPQHF
many	.	TRBV5-1	TRBJ2-5	TGCGCCAGCAGCTTGGAGGCCGGGGCCCAAGAGACCCAGTACTTC	CASSLEAGAQETQYF
.	.	TRBV20-1	TRBJ1-2	TGCAGTGCTAGAGCTCAGAACTGGTATGGCTACACCTTC	CSARAQNWYGYTF